The 26 T cell receptor beta chains in this list originate from one sample, sequenced in a study of post-analysis software for immune sequencing data. Libraries were made from TCR beta cDNA, and they carried unique molecular identifiers. TCRdb reanalysed the PCR reads using MiXCR and keeps one entry per CDR3 protein. Of under 650,000 distinct CDR3 sequences listed, roughly 45% are singletons. No antigen has been assigned to these receptors. Broader study findings: Patients carried 5 or 6 TRBV segments more frequently than controls did, and TRBV5-6, TRBV5-1 and TRBV20-1 were among them.

What was sequenced was blood. These receptor sequences come from a girl aged 5-17 years with multiple sclerosis.

The V gene is TRBV4-1, the J gene TRBJ2-3; no reliable D call. The CDR3 length is 15 residues. Germline CDR1 is MGHRA and CDR2 is YSYEKL. With 4 bases removed from V and 1 base from J, the gap between germline ends came to 12 bases. The CDR3, as DNA: TGCGCCAGCAGCCCCCGCGTACCCGGCACAGATACGCAGTATTTT. Encoded protein: CASSPRVPGTDTQYF.

Note on this clonotype: Germline and junction disagree at one end, which may indicate a read error. V usage is TRBV6-1 and J usage is TRBJ2-1; 9 bases map to TRBD2. The J call is in doubt because the DNA end fits TRBJ2-7 better. The CDR3 loop spans 14 amino acids. In germline, CDR1 is MNHNS, CDR2 SASEGT. The CDR3 here is CASGEVGTSHEQYF. The CDR3 bases are TGTGCCAGCGGTGAAGTAGGGACTAGCCACGAGCAGTACTTC.

The chain has TRBV12-3 or TRBV12-4 and TRBJ1-6; D is ambiguous. CDR3 size: 18 residues. V lost 4 bases and J 0 bases, leaving 16 bases between the germline ends. The DNA of the CDR3 is TGTGCCAGCAGTTCAGACCGGCGGGGTGGCTCCTATAATTCACCCCTCCACTTT. It yields the protein CASSSDRRGGSYNSPLHF.

V and J are TRBV20-1 and TRBJ2-1, with D unclear. Germline-derived CDR1 and CDR2 are DFQATT and SNEGSKA (reference sequence). The CDR3 length is 13 residues. The V gene lost 1 base and the J gene lost 10 bases, with 14 bases spanning the gap. CDR3 in amino acids: CSARGSGGREQFF. The CDR3 coding sequence is TGCAGTGCTAGAGGCTCTGGCGGTCGGGAGCAGTTCTTC.

This chain uses TRBV7-3 with TRBJ2-1, with a possible D match to TRBD2 (6 bases). This CDR3 has 16 residues. Germline CDR1 SGHTA, CDR2 FQGTGA. The V gene lost 4 bases and the J gene lost 3 bases, with 16 bases spanning the gap. CDR3 coding DNA: TGTGCCAGCAGCTCTCATTCTAGCGCGCTCTACAATGAGCAGTTCTTC. This sequence encodes CASSSHSSALYNEQFF.

In this sample, this clonotype turned up once. A much larger clone lies a single base off, so this may be a read error. This chain joins TRBV6-1 and TRBJ2-5; no definite D call. Trimming stripped 7 bases from V and 13 bases from J, with 25 bases between. Germline V CDR1 and CDR2: MNHNS, SASEGT. This CDR3 contains 14 residues. This chain's CDR3 is CASIDDIRAYELYF. As DNA, the CDR3 is TGTGCCAGCATTGACGACATACGGGCCTACGAGCTGTACTTC.

This clonotype was seen a handful of times. The V gene is TRBV4-1, the J gene TRBJ2-7, with D maybe TRBD2 (6 bases). The CDR3 is 15 residues long. Trimming left V 0 bases short and J 1 base short, with 10 bases between. In germline, CDR1 is MGHRA, CDR2 YSYEKL. The CDR3 DNA follows: TGCGCCAGCAGCCAAGAGGGGAGGAGTTCCTACGAGCAGTACTTC. Its translation: CASSQEGRSSYEQYF.

The V call is TRBV7-2, the J call TRBJ2-1; possible D gene TRBD2, 6 bases. The CDR3 extends over 14 amino acids. Germline CDR1 reads SGHTA; CDR2 reads FQGNSA. With 5 bases removed from V and 4 bases from J, the gap between germline ends came to 12 bases. The CDR3 sequence is CASSPLAHYNEQFF. CDR3 DNA: TGTGCCAGCAGCCCCCTAGCGCATTACAATGAGCAGTTCTTC.

This clonotype has more than one count but fewer than ten. V is TRBV29-1 and J is TRBJ2-1; TRBD1 might be the D (6 bases). This CDR3 region has 13 residues. CDR1 and CDR2 from the germline V gene are SQVTM and ANQGSEA. V gave up 4 bases and J gave up 9 bases, with 16 bases separating them. CDR3 sequence (DNA): TGCAGCGTTGTGGGGACACTGGTCGTTGAGCAGTTCTTC. As protein: CSVVGTLVVEQFF.

The J gene is TRBJ2-5, the V gene TRBV5-1; either TRBD1 or TRBD2 may fit D (5 bases each). V lost 4 bases, J lost 5 bases, and 12 bases lay in between. Germline loops: CDR1 SGHRS, CDR2 YFSETQ. The CDR3 covers 13 residues. DNA for the CDR3: TGCGCCAGCAGCAGGGACCAACGGGAGACCCAGTACTTC. Amino acid sequence: CASSRDQRETQYF.

The chain joins TRBV20-1 to TRBJ1-2, with no clear D. The CDR3 sequence is 12 residues long. Trimming cost V 6 bases and J 3 bases, with 11 bases left between them. CDR1 and CDR2 from the germline V gene are DFQATT and SNEGSKA (reference sequence). CDR3 loop: CSALDGYYGYTF. For the CDR3, the DNA is TGCAGTGCGCTCGACGGGTACTATGGCTACACCTTC.

J is TRBJ2-1 and V is TRBV12-3 or TRBV12-4, with D hard to call. The CDR3 is 12 residues long. V dropped 10 bases and J dropped 8 bases, with 15 bases sitting between them. As DNA, the CDR3 is TGTGCCATCAGGCCCGGGCCGGATGAGCAGTTCTTC. This codes for CAIRPGPDEQFF.

The chain couples TRBV12-3 or TRBV12-4 to TRBJ2-1, with unresolved D. The V end lost 3 bases, the J end lost 8 bases, and 5 bases lay between the germline ends. The CDR3 length is 11 residues. The CDR3 loop is CASSFIHEQFF. DNA of the CDR3: TGTGCCAGCAGTTTCATCCATGAGCAGTTCTTC.

This clonotype was found a few times. The genes are TRBV29-1 and TRBJ2-5; D uncertain. The CDR3 totals 12 residues. With 5 bases removed from V and 3 bases from J, the gap between germline ends came to 10 bases. The germline CDR1 and CDR2 sequences are SQVTM and ANQGSEA. The CDR3: CSVKRGEETQYF. In DNA form, the CDR3 reads TGCAGCGTTAAACGCGGAGAAGAGACCCAGTACTTC.

In its sample, this clonotype was seen a few times. The chain joins TRBV29-1 to TRBJ1-2; D is uncertain. Trimming cost V 5 bases and J 4 bases, with 14 bases left between them. CDR1 is SQVTM and CDR2 is ANQGSEA in the germline V gene. CDR3 length: 13 residues. CDR3 residues: CSVPDGEGYGYTF. The CDR3 DNA follows: TGCAGCGTTCCCGACGGGGAGGGCTATGGCTACACCTTC.

The genes are TRBV20-1 and TRBJ2-3; TRBD2 aligns across 11 bases. This CDR3 region has 15 residues. V was clipped by 6 bases and J by 0 bases; unmatched bases: 5. Germline values: CDR1 DFQATT, CDR2 SNEGSKA (reference sequence). CDR3 in DNA: TGCAGTGCCGCCGGGACTAGCGGTAGCACAGATACGCAGTATTTT. Protein: CSAAGTSGSTDTQYF.

This clonotype has just one count. J is TRBJ1-1 and V is TRBV11-2, with 9 bases aligning to TRBD1. The CDR3 is made up of 13 amino acids. Trimming at V came to 8 bases and at J to 10 bases, leaving 11 bases not matched to a gene. Per germline, CDR1 SGHAT and CDR2 FQNNGV. CDR3 loop: CASGKTSGQGAFF. Here the CDR3 DNA reads TGTGCCAGCGGGAAAACGTCGGGACAGGGAGCTTTCTTT.

The chain uses TRBV20-1 and TRBJ1-5; D unresolved. This CDR3 has 13 amino acids. The germline V and J ends were trimmed by 0 bases and 9 bases, with 12 bases remaining between them. Germline CDR1 is DFQATT and CDR2 is SNEGSKA (reference sequence). This CDR3 is CSARDGRVGPQHF. DNA of the CDR3: TGCAGTGCTAGAGATGGAAGGGTGGGGCCCCAGCATTTT.

This chain joins TRBV3-1 and TRBJ2-5; TRBD1 matches 9 bases. The CDR3 consists of 15 residues. With 5 bases clipped from V and 4 bases from J, the junction kept 8 bases outside the gene matches. The germline CDR1 and CDR2 sequences are LGHDT and YNNKEL (reference sequence). CDR3 protein: CASSYYRTGAETQYF. The CDR3 region has the DNA TGTGCCAGCAGCTATTACCGGACAGGGGCAGAGACCCAGTACTTC.

J is TRBJ2-1 and V is TRBV27, with 9 bases lining up with TRBD1. With 5 bases clipped from V and 4 bases from J, the junction kept 6 bases outside the gene matches. There are 15 residues in the CDR3. Per the germline V gene, CDR1 is MNHEY and CDR2 is SMNVEV (reference sequence). CDR3 sequence (DNA): TGTGCCAGCAGTAGCCCGGACAGGGGATACAATGAGCAGTTCTTC. Translated, it gives CASSSPDRGYNEQFF.

This chain links TRBV27 with TRBJ2-3; no clear D. The ends were cut back, 6 bases at V and 2 bases at J, with 12 bases in the middle. The length of the CDR3 is 14 residues. CDR1 and CDR2 (germline): MNHEY, SMNVEV (reference sequence). Written as DNA, the CDR3 is TGTGCCAGCAGGGTCAGGCCTTACACAGATACGCAGTATTTT. This translates into CASRVRPYTDTQYF.

This chain connects TRBV29-1 to TRBJ2-6; D unresolved. The CDR3 length is 14 residues. V lost 6 bases and J lost 4, with 13 bases in between. The germline V gene has CDR1 SQVTM and CDR2 ANQGSEA. CDR3 in amino acids: CSVSWDRGANVLTF. CDR3 coding DNA: TGCAGCGTGTCATGGGATCGAGGGGCCAACGTCCTGACTTTC.

A few counts support this clonotype. The genes are TRBV7-8 and TRBJ2-3; D not certain. Per germline, CDR1 SGHVS and CDR2 FQNEAQ. The CDR3 is made up of 15 amino acids. V was trimmed by 3 bases and J by 5 bases, leaving 15 bases between them. The CDR3: CASSFGRWKGDTQYF. The DNA of the CDR3 is TGTGCCAGCAGCTTCGGGCGGTGGAAGGGAGATACGCAGTATTTT.

The chain joins TRBV12-3 or TRBV12-4 to TRBJ1-6; 7 bases align to TRBD1. The CDR3 totals 14 residues. V was pared by 5 bases and J by 6 bases, with 4 bases of the junction left unmatched. The CDR3: CASSKGQTNSPLHF. CDR3 sequence (DNA): TGTGCCAGCAGTAAGGGACAGACTAATTCACCCCTCCACTTT.

This clonotype has a handful of counts. This chain links TRBV4-1 with TRBJ2-5; D possibly matches TRBD1 or TRBD2 (5 bases each). The ends were cut back, 5 bases at V and 5 bases at J, with 12 bases in the middle. Germline assignment: CDR1 MGHRA and CDR2 YSYEKL. The CDR3 covers 13 residues. The CDR3 protein is CASSSGTHETQYF. The CDR3 nucleotides read TGCGCCAGCAGCTCCGGGACGCATGAGACCCAGTACTTC.

This clonotype was observed a handful of times. V and J are TRBV15 and TRBJ2-7, with 11 bases aligning to TRBD2. Germline CDR1 LNHNV, CDR2 YYDKDF (reference sequence). The CDR3 runs to 19 residues. V lost 5 bases to trimming and J lost 3 bases; unmatched junction nucleotides: 18. The CDR3 DNA follows: TGTGCCACCAGCCCCACCCTAGCGGGGGGCAAAGGAAGGCTCTACGAGCAGTACTTC. This gives the protein CATSPTLAGGKGRLYEQYF. The full variable domain, in which reference TRBV15 and TRBJ2-7 provide the parts outside the CDR3, is DAMVIQNPRYQVTQFGKPVTLSCSQTLNHNVMYWYQQKSSQAPKLLFHYYDKDFNNEADTPDNFQSRRPNTSFCFLDIRSPGLGDTAMYLCATSPTLAGGKGRLYEQYFGPGTRLTVT.